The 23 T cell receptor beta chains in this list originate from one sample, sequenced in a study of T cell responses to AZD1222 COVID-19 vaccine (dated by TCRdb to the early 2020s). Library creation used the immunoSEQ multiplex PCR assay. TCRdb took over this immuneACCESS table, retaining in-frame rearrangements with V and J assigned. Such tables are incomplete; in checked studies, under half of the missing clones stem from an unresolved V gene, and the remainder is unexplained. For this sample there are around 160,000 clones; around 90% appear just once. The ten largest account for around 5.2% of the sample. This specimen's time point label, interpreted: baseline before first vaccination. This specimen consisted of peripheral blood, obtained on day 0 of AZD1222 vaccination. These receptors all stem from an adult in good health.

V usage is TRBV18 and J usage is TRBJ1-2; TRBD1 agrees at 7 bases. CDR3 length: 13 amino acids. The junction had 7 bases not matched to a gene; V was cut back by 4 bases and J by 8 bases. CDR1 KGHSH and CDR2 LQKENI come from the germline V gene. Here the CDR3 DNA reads TGTGCCAGCTCACACCCCGACAGGGAGGGCTACACCTTC. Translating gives CASSHPDREGYTF.

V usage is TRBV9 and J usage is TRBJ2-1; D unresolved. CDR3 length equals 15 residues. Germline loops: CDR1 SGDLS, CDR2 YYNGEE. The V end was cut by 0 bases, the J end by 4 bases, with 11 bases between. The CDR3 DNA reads TGTGCCAGCAGCGTAGAAAGCACGCTATACAATGAGCAGTTCTTC. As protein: CASSVESTLYNEQFF.

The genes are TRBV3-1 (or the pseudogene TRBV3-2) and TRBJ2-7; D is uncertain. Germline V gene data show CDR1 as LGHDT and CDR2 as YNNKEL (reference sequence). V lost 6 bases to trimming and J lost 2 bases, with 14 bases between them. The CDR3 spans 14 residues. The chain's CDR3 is CASSQQITTYEQYF. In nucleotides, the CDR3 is TGTGCCAGCAGTCAACAGATAACGACCTACGAGCAGTACTTC.

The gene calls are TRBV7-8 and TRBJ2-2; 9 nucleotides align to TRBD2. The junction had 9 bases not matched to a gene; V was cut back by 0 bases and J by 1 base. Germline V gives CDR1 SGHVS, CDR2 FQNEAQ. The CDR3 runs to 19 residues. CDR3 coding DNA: TGTGCCAGCAGCTTAGCTCGCGGGAGGGGCGGAGAGAACACCGGGGAGCTGTTTTTT. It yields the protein CASSLARGRGGENTGELFF.

CDR3 nucleotides: TGTGCCAGCAGCTTGTCCGGGACAGATAATGAAAAACTGTTTTTT. Amino acid sequence: CASSLSGTDNEKLFF. The gene calls are TRBV7-8 and TRBJ1-4, with 7 bases matching TRBD1. Looked up from germline, CDR1 is SGHVS and CDR2 is FQNEAQ. J was trimmed by 4 bases and V by 3 bases; bases with no gene match: 5. The CDR3 runs to 15 residues.

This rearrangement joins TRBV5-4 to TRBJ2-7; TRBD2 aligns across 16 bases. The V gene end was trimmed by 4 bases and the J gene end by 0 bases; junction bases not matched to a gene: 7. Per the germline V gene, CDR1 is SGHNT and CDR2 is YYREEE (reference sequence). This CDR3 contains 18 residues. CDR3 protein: CASSAGTSGRGISYEQYF. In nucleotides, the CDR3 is TGTGCCAGCAGCGCCGGGACTAGCGGGAGGGGGATCTCCTACGAGCAGTACTTC.

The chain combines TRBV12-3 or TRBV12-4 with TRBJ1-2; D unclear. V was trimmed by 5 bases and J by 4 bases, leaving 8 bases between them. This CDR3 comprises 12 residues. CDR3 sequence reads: CASSPGSYGYTF. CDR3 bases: TGTGCCAGCAGTCCAGGTTCCTATGGCTACACCTTC.

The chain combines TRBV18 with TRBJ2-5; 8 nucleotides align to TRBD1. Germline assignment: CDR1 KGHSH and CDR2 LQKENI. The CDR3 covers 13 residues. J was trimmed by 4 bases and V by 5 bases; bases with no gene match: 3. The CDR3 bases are TGTGCCAGCTCAGCGGACAGGGTAGAGACCCAGTACTTC. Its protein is CASSADRVETQYF. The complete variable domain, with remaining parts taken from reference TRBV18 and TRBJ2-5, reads NAGVMQNPRHLVRRRGQEARLRCSPMKGHSHVYWYRQLPEEGLKFMVYLQKENIIDESGMPKERFSAEFPKEGPSILRIQQVVRGDSAAYFCASSADRVETQYFGPGTRLLVL.

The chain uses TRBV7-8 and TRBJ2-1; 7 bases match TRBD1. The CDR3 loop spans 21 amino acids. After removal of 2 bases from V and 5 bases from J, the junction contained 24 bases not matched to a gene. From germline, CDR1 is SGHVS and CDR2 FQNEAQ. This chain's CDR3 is CASSLSVNRGLSSRKNNEQFF. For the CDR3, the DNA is TGTGCCAGCAGCTTATCCGTCAACAGGGGATTATCCTCACGGAAAAACAATGAGCAGTTCTTC.

This CDR3 is CASSHDLAGRGTDTQYF. In DNA form, the CDR3 reads TGCGCCAGCAGCCACGACCTAGCGGGACGGGGCACAGATACGCAGTATTTT. The chain is built from TRBV4-1 and TRBJ2-3, with 9 bases lining up with TRBD2. Germline CDR1 is MGHRA and CDR2 is YSYEKL. With V trimmed by 3 bases and J by 1 base, 8 bases remained unmatched. There are 17 residues in the CDR3.

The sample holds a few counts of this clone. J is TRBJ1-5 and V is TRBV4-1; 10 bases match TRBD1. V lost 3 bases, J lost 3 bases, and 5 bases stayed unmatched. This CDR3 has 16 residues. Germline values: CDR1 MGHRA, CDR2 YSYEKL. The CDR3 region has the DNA TGCGCCAGCAGCCACACGGGACAGGGGAACAATCAGCCCCAGCATTTT. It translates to CASSHTGQGNNQPQHF.

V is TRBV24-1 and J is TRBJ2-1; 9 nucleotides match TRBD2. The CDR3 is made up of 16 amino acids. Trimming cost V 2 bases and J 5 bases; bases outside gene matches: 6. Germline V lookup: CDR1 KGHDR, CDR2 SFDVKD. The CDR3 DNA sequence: TGTGCCACCAGTGATTCCGAGCGGGGGGACAACAATGAGCAGTTCTTC. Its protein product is CATSDSERGDNNEQFF.

The CDR3 region has the DNA TGTGCCAGCAGCTCCGGGAAGGGCGGGAACACTGAAGCTTTCTTT. It translates to CASSSGKGGNTEAFF. The chain employs TRBV7-2 and TRBJ1-1, with no clear D. Trimming took off 4 bases at V and 1 base at J, with 13 bases between the two ends. In germline, CDR1 is SGHTA, CDR2 FQGNSA. CDR3 length equals 15 residues.

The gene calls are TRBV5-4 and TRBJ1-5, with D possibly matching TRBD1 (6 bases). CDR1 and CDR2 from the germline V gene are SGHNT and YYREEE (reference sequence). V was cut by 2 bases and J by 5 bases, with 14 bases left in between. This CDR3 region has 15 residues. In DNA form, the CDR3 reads TGTGCCAGCAGCTTTCGCAGGGGAGAGTATCAGCCCCAGCATTTT. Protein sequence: CASSFRRGEYQPQHF.

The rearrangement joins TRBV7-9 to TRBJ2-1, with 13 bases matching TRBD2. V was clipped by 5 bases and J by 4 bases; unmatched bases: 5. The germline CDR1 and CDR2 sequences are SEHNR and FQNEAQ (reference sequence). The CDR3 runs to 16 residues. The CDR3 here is CASSLGLAGEYNEQFF. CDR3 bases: TGTGCCAGCAGCCTCGGACTAGCGGGGGAGTACAATGAGCAGTTCTTC.

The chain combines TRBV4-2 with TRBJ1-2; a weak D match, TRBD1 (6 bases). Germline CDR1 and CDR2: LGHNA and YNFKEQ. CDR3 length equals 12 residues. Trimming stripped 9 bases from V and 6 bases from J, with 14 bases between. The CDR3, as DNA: TGTGCCAGTGGCGGGGGGGCGAATGGCTACACCTTC. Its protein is CASGGGANGYTF.

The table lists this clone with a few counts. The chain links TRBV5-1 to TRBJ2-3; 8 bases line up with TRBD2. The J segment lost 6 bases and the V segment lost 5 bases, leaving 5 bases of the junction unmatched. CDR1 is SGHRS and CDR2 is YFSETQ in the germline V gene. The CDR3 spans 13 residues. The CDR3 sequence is CASRPGGADTQYF. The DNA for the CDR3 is TGCGCCAGCAGGCCCGGGGGGGCGGATACGCAGTATTTT.

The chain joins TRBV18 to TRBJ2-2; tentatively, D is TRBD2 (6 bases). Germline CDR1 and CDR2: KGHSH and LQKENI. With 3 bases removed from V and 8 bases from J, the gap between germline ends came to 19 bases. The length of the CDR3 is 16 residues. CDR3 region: CASSPGLNPTKGELFF. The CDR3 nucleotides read TGTGCCAGCTCACCCGGACTAAACCCGACTAAAGGGGAGCTGTTTTTT.

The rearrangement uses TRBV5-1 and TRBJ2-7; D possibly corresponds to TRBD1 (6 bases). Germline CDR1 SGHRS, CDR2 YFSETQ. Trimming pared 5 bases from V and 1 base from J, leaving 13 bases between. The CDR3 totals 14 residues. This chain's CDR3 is CASRGQGTSYEQYF. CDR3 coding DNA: TGCGCCAGCAGAGGGCAGGGGACATCCTACGAGCAGTACTTC. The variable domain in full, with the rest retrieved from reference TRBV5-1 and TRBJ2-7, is KAGVTQTPRYLIKTRGQQVTLSCSPISGHRSVSWYQQTPGQGLQFLFEYFSETQRNKGNFPGRFSGRQFSNSRSEMNVSTLELGDSALYLCASRGQGTSYEQYFGPGTRLTVT.

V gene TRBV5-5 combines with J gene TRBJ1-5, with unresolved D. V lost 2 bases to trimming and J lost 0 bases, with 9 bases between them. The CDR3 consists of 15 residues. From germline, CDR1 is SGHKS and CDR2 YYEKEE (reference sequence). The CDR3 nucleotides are TGTGCCAGCAGCTTAACCGGCAATAGCAATCAGCCCCAGCATTTT. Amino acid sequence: CASSLTGNSNQPQHF.

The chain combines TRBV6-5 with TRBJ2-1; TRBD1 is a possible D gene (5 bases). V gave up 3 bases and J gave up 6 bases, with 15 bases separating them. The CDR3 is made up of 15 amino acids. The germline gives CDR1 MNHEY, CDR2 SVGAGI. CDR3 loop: CASSYSQQVPNEQFF. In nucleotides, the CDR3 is TGTGCCAGCAGTTATTCCCAACAGGTGCCCAATGAGCAGTTCTTC.

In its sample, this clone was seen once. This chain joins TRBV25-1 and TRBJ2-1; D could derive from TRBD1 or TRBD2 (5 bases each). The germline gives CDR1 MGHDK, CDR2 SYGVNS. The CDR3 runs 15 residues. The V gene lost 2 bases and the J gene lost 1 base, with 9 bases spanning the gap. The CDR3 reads CASSESWGSYNEQFF. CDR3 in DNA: TGTGCCAGCAGTGAAAGTTGGGGGTCCTACAATGAGCAGTTCTTC.

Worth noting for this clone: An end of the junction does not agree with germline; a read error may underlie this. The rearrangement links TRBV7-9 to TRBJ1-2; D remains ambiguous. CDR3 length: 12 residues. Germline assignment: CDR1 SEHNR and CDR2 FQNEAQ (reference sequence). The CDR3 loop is CASSLVNSEFDF. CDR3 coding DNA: TGTGCCAGCAGCTTAGTGAACAGCGAATTCGACTTC.